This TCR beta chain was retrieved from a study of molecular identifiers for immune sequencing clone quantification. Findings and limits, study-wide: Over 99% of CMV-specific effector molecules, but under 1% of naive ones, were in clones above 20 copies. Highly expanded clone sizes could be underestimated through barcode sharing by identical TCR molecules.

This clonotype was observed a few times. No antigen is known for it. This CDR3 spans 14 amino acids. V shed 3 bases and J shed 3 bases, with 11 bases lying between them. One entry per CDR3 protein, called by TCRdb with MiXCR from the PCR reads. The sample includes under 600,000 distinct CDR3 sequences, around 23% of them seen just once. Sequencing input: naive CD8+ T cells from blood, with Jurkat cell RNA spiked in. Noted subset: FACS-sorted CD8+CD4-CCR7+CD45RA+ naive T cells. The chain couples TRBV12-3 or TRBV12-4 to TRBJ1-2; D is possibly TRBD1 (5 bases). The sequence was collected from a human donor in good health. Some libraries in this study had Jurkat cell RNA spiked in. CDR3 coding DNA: TGTGCCAGCAGTTTGGGAGGGGATCACTATGGCTACACCTTC. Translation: CASSLGGDHYGYTF.